This TCR beta chain is from a study of response to subunit inactivated influenza vaccine. The CDR3 runs to 14 residues. V was trimmed by 2 bases and J by 5 bases, leaving 14 bases between them. Germline values: CDR1 SGHRS, CDR2 YFSETQ. This clonotype was observed many times. MiXCR was run by TCRdb on the RT-PCR reads, yielding one entry per CDR3 protein. The sample has about 700,000 distinct CDR3 sequences, about 15% seen once. The chain has TRBV5-1 and TRBJ2-7; D gene uncertain. This TCR came from a man aged 50-59 years who received an inactivated influenza vaccine. The sample was PBMCs from blood, taken less than 15 days before vaccination. The CDR3 spells CASSFRQDLNEQYF. The CDR3, as DNA: TGCGCCAGCAGCTTCCGCCAGGACCTTAACGAGCAGTACTTC. The full variable domain, in which reference TRBV5-1 and TRBJ2-7 provide the parts outside the CDR3, is KAGVTQTPRYLIKTRGQQVTLSCSPISGHRSVSWYQQTPGQGLQFLFEYFSETQRNKGNFPGRFSGRQFSNSRSEMNVSTLELGDSALYLCASSFRQDLNEQYFGPGTRLTVT.